Shown below are 10 T cell receptor beta chains from a single sample sequenced in a study of blood T cell repertoires in COVID-19. Only in-frame clones appear in the TCRdb table, and some are missing; sequencing was by immunoSEQ multiplex PCR. The data contain approximately 460,000 clones, roughly nine tenths of them singletons. The specimen sequenced was peripheral blood. The receptors originated from a man younger than 35 with COVID-19, enrolled during active disease.

The rearrangement links TRBV4-2 to TRBJ1-2; 8 bases line up with TRBD1. Germline trimming cut 2 bases from V and 1 base from J; bases unmatched to any gene: 9. The length of the CDR3 is 17 residues. Germline CDR1 is LGHNA and CDR2 is YNFKEQ. This CDR3 reads CASSQLGQGQINYGYTF. DNA of the CDR3: TGTGCCAGCAGCCAACTTGGACAGGGCCAAATTAACTATGGCTACACCTTC.

The J gene is TRBJ2-1, the V gene TRBV30, with 12 bases matching TRBD1. Germline loops: CDR1 GTSNPN, CDR2 SVGIG (reference sequence). V was clipped by 4 bases and J by 7 bases; unmatched bases: 5. This CDR3 has 14 amino acids. CDR3 residues: CAWTPGQGANEQFF. CDR3 bases: TGTGCCTGGACGCCGGGACAGGGGGCAAATGAGCAGTTCTTC.

J is TRBJ2-3 and V is TRBV11-2; D is possibly TRBD1 (6 bases). CDR1 SGHAT and CDR2 FQNNGV come from the germline V gene. Between the trimmed V and J ends, which lost 2 bases and 4 bases, there was a span of 13 bases. CDR3 length equals 15 residues. Here the CDR3 DNA reads TGTGCCAGCAGCTTAAGGGGGACGGGCCCAGATACGCAGTATTTT. Protein sequence: CASSLRGTGPDTQYF.

V and J are TRBV19 and TRBJ2-5; D is possibly TRBD1 (6 bases). Germline assignment: CDR1 LNHDA and CDR2 SQIVND (reference sequence). The CDR3 consists of 13 residues. Trimming removed 5 bases at V and 3 bases at J, with 10 bases between. CDR3 in amino acids: CASSAQGKETQYF. The CDR3 DNA reads as TGTGCCAGTAGTGCACAGGGAAAAGAGACCCAGTACTTC.

The chain employs TRBV7-3 and TRBJ2-5; 13 nucleotides match TRBD2. Germline CDR1 is SGHTA and CDR2 is FQGTGA. The V segment lost 5 bases and the J segment 7 bases; nucleotides outside the gene matches: 4. This CDR3 comprises 14 residues. The CDR3 nucleotides read TGTGCCAGCAGCCTTGGGACTAGCGGGGCGACCCAGTACTTC. Its protein product is CASSLGTSGATQYF.

This clone was counted a few times. The gene calls are TRBV9 and TRBJ1-6, with 8 nucleotides matching TRBD1. With V trimmed by 3 bases and J by 11 bases, 7 bases remained unmatched. The CDR3 contains 14 residues. Germline V gene sequence: CDR1 SGDLS, CDR2 YYNGEE. The CDR3: CASSDGTGGTPLHF. The CDR3 DNA reads TGTGCCAGCAGCGATGGGACAGGAGGGACACCCCTCCACTTT.

A single count supports this clone. The gene calls are TRBV7-6 and TRBJ2-5; 7 nucleotides line up with TRBD2. The CDR3 is 15 amino acids. V gave up 5 bases and J gave up 6 bases; unmatched junction bases: 12. Looked up from germline, CDR1 is SGHVS and CDR2 is FNYEAQ. CDR3: CASSRAGTTGKTQYF. The CDR3 coding sequence is TGTGCCAGCAGCCGAGCCGGGACTACCGGGAAGACCCAGTACTTC.

The chain is built from TRBV5-4 and TRBJ1-3; 7 nucleotides line up with TRBD1. The germline V gene has CDR1 SGHNT and CDR2 YYREEE (reference sequence). V was clipped by 4 bases and J by 8 bases; unmatched bases: 9. The CDR3 is made up of 14 amino acids. The CDR3 nucleotides are TGTGCCAGCAGCGGCGCCGGGACAGATGACACCATATATTTT. Protein sequence: CASSGAGTDDTIYF.

The chain carries TRBV5-6 and TRBJ1-4; 8 positions match TRBD1. The CDR3 covers 19 residues. Germline V gene data show CDR1 as SGHDT and CDR2 as YYEEEE. V lost 4 bases and J lost 0; bases outside the gene matches: 14. In DNA, the CDR3 is TGTGCCAGCAGCCCCTACCTTAACGGACAGGGAGCAACTAATGAAAAACTGTTTTTT. It is translated as CASSPYLNGQGATNEKLFF.

V is TRBV30 and J is TRBJ2-3; D remains ambiguous. Germline V CDR1 and CDR2: GTSNPN, SVGIG (reference sequence). This CDR3 spans 14 amino acids. Trimming shortened V by 1 base and J by 2 bases, and 10 bases separated the two germline ends. The CDR3 sequence: CAWSGVLLTDTQYF. The CDR3 DNA sequence: TGTGCCTGGAGTGGTGTACTCCTCACAGATACGCAGTATTTT.